The rows below give T cell receptor beta chains drawn from one sample of a study of blood T cell repertoires in COVID-19. The protocol was immunoSEQ multiplex PCR, while the TCRdb copy is restricted to in-frame clones and leaves out a portion. The table shows fewer than 350,000 clones, with 75% to 90% occurring only once. Sequencing was done on a sample of peripheral blood. The receptors come from a woman in her twenties or thirties who had recovered from COVID-19. Both conserved end residues are part of each CDR3. D genes are given only for firm matches. Size is stated for part of the rows, as once, few or many counts, or as a class when the clone is expanded.

CDR3	DNA	V	J	D	size
CASSPQHSIAKNIQYF	TGTGCCAGCAGTCCGCAGCACAGCATAGCCAAAAACATTCAGTACTTC	TRBV27	TRBJ2-4	.	.
CASSYSPLNYNSPLHF	TGTGCCAGCAGTTACAGTCCACTCAACTATAATTCACCCCTCCACTTT	TRBV6-5	TRBJ1-6	.	.
CASSSRDRITDTQYF	TGTGCCAGCAGTTCCCGGGACAGAATCACAGATACGCAGTATTTT	TRBV28	TRBJ2-3	TRBD1	.
CASSLGRATNTEAFF	TGTGCCAGCAGCTTAGGCAGGGCTACGAACACTGAAGCTTTCTTT	TRBV7-2	TRBJ1-1	.	few
CASSLGTGWDYGYTF	TGTGCCAGCAGCTTAGGTACAGGGTGGGACTATGGCTACACCTTC	TRBV7-9	TRBJ1-2	.	few
CASSPGEIGETQYF	TGTGCCAGCAGCCCGGGGGAAATAGGAGAGACCCAGTACTTC	TRBV14	TRBJ2-5	.	.
CATRLAAGGAGELFF	TGTGCCACCCGACTAGCGGCTGGCGGCGCCGGGGAGCTGTTTTTT	TRBV6-4	TRBJ2-2	TRBD2	.
CASSSRTGGDNEQFF	TGTGCCAGCAGCTCTAGGACCGGGGGGGACAATGAGCAGTTCTTC	TRBV5-4	TRBJ2-1	TRBD2	.
CASSLPLRGYTF	TGTGCCAGCAGCTTACCACTCCGGGGCTACACCTTC	TRBV7-9	TRBJ1-2	.	.
CASSSKLNDRGPDQPQHF	TGTGCCAGCAGCTCGAAACTGAACGACAGGGGGCCGGATCAGCCCCAGCATTTT	TRBV7-9	TRBJ1-5	TRBD1	.
CASSLGLPYEQYF	TGTGCCAGCAGTTTGGGACTACCCTACGAGCAGTACTTC	TRBV27	TRBJ2-7	TRBD2	.
CASSYSDRGNQPQHF	TGTGCCAGCAGTTACTCGGACAGGGGCAATCAGCCCCAGCATTTT	TRBV6-2/TRBV6-3	TRBJ1-5	TRBD1	.
CASSSQPGTGVGYTF	TGTGCCAGCAGCTCACAGCCCGGGACAGGGGTCGGCTACACCTTC	TRBV7-9	TRBJ1-2	TRBD1	.
CASSQDPGPSYEQYF	TGCGCCAGCAGCCAAGACCCCGGTCCCTCCTACGAGCAGTACTTC	TRBV4-3	TRBJ2-7	.	.
CASSLGTGDIGELFF	TGTGCCAGCAGTTTGGGGACAGGGGATATCGGGGAGCTGTTTTTT	TRBV28	TRBJ2-2	TRBD1	.
CASSEDSFNTEAFF	TGTGCCAGTAGTGAGGACAGTTTTAACACTGAAGCTTTCTTT	TRBV19	TRBJ1-1	.	few
CASSHSNVRYGYTF	TGCGCCAGCAGCCATTCTAACGTACGCTATGGCTACACCTTC	TRBV4-1	TRBJ1-2	.	.